In this sample, the clone carrying this T cell receptor (beta chain) turned up many times. What it binds is not known. The sample originates from a study of naive and memory T cell subsets. General study results and limits: In naive cells, over 85% of TCR sequences were seen only once.

Both TRBC1 and TRBC2 were covered by a beta constant-region primer of two equimolar oligonucleotides. The cDNA 3' end received a ligated single-stranded oligonucleotide carrying the SP2 primer and a 12-nucleotide UMI. TCRdb processed the UMI-ligation and nested PCR reads anew with MiXCR; each CDR3 protein has one entry. The repertoire holds under 35,000 distinct CDR3 sequences, with over 8.5% as singletons. From the second PCR step, alpha and beta chains were amplified apart. The TCR comes from a human donor in good health. Sequencing was performed on effector memory CD4+ T cells from blood. The subset was: effector memory, CD45RA- CD27-.

The CDR3 nucleotides read TGTGCCAGCAGCGCAAACAGTAACATGAACACTGAAGCTTTCTTT. Its protein is CASSANSNMNTEAFF. The V gene is TRBV9, the J gene TRBJ1-1; D gene uncertain. This CDR3 has 15 amino acids. Germline V lookup: CDR1 SGDLS, CDR2 YYNGEE. V lost 3 bases to trimming and J lost 0 bases, with 12 bases between them. Full variable domain (remainder filled in from reference TRBV9 and TRBJ1-1): DSGVTQTPKHLITATGQRVTLRCSPRSGDLSVYWYQQSLDQGLQFLIQYYNGEERAKGNILERFSAQQFPDLHSELNLSSLELGDSALYFCASSANSNMNTEAFFGQGTRLTVV.